The present T cell receptor beta chain was sequenced within a study of T cell responses to AZD1222 COVID-19 vaccine. Study observations and caveats: AZD1222 recipients seropositive at baseline numbered only five or six.

The protocol was immunoSEQ multiplex PCR, while the TCRdb copy is restricted to in-frame clones and leaves out a portion. The sample includes more than 75,000 clones, approximately 90% seen only once; the top ten take around 8%. Pooling was applied to second doses at about 4 or about 12 weeks. This clone was observed a handful of times. Antigen specificity is unknown. The junction and the germline gene differ at one end; a read error may be behind it. Germline V gene sequence: CDR1 SSHAT, CDR2 FNYEAQ (reference sequence). CDR3 length: 13 amino acids. This receptor was obtained from an adult who received the AZD1222 COVID-19 vaccine. The chain has TRBV7-7 and TRBJ2-1; the D gene is possibly TRBD2 (5 bases). Sequenced here: peripheral blood, sampled 28 days after the second AZD1222 dose. CDR3 sequence (DNA): TGTGCTAGCAGCTTAGGACTGATCAATGAGCAGTTCTTC. Protein product: CASSLGLINEQFF.